In this sample, the clone carrying this TCR beta chain turned up a few times. The sample is drawn from a study of blood T cells in healthy people across ages. A sample-barcoded 5' primer and a J-beta primer mix were used in a second PCR of roughly 7 to 11 cycles. TCRdb re-called the 5' RACE reads through MiXCR, storing one row per CDR3 protein. The table records around 750,000 distinct CDR3 sequences, 40% to 65% of them present only once. Trimming at V came to 6 bases and at J to 2 bases, leaving 6 bases not matched to a gene. CDR3 length equals 14 residues. CDR1 is MGHDK, CDR2 SYGVNS, per germline. Sequencing input: blood. This receptor was taken from a man older than 75 in good health. This chain links TRBV25-1 with TRBJ2-5, with TRBD1 matching 7 bases. The CDR3 nucleotides are TGTGCCAGCAGCACTGGGGGACAGCAAGAGACCCAGTACTTC. It is translated as CASSTGGQQETQYF.